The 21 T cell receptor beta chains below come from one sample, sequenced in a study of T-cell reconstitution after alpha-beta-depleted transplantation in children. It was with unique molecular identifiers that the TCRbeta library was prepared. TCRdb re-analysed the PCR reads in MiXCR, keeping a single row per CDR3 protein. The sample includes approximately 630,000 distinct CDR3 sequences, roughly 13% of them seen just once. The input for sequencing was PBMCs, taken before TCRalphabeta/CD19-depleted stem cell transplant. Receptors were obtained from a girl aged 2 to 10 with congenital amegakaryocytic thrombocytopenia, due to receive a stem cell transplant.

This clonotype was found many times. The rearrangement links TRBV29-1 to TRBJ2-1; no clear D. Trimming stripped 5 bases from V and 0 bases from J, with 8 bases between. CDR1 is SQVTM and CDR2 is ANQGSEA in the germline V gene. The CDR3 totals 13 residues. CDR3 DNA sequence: TGCAGCGTTAGAGGTCTCTCCTACAATGAGCAGTTCTTC. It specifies CSVRGLSYNEQFF.

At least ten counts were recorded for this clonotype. CDR3 protein: CASSFLGQGQYEQYF. The CDR3 bases are TGTGCCAGCAGTTTTTTGGGACAGGGACAGTACGAGCAGTACTTC. The V and J genes are TRBV12-3 or TRBV12-4 and TRBJ2-7; 9 bases agree with TRBD1. V dropped 3 bases and J dropped 4; count of bases not matched to a gene: 7. CDR3 length equals 15 residues.

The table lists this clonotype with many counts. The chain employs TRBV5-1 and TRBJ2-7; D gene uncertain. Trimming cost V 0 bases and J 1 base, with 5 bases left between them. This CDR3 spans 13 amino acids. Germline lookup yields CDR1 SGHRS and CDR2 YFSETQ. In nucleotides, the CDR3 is TGCGCCAGCAGCTTGGGCTTTTCCTACGAGCAGTACTTC. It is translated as CASSLGFSYEQYF.

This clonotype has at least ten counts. The CDR3 DNA is TGTGCCAGCAGTGTGAATAGCGGGAATTCCTACAATGAGCAGTTCTTC. Translation gives CASSVNSGNSYNEQFF. J is TRBJ2-1 and V is TRBV11-2; 8 positions agree with TRBD2. The CDR3 loop spans 16 amino acids. Trimming took 6 bases from V and 1 from J; bases not matched to a gene: 8. CDR1 is SGHAT, CDR2 FQNNGV, per germline.

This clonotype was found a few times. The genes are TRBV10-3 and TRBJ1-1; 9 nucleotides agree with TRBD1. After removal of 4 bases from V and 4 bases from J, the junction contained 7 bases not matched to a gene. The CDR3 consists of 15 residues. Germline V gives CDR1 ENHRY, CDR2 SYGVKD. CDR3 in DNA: TGTGCCATCAGTGGAAACAGGGGGCCCCCCACTGAAGCTTTCTTT. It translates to CAISGNRGPPTEAFF.

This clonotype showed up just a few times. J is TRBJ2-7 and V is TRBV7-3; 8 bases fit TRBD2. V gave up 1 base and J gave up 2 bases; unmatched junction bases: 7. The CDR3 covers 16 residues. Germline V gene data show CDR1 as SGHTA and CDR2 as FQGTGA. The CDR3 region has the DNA TGTGCCAGCAGCTTAAGCCCGACTAGCGATGCCTACGAGCAGTACTTC. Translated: CASSLSPTSDAYEQYF. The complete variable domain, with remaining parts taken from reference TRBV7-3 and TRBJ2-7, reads GAGVSQTPSNKVTEKGKYVELRCDPISGHTALYWYRQSLGQGPEFLIYFQGTGAADDSGLPNDRFFAVRPEGSVSTLKIQRTERGDSAVYLCASSLSPTSDAYEQYFGPGTRLTVT.

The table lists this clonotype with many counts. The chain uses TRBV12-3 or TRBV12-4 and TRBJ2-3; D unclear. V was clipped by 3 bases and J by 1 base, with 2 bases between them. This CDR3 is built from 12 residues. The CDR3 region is CASSFGTDTQYF. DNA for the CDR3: TGTGCCAGCAGTTTCGGCACAGATACGCAGTATTTT.

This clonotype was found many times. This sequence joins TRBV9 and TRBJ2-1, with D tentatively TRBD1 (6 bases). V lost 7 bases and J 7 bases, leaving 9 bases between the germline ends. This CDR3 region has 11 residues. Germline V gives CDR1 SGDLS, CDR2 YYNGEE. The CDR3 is CASGTGNEQFF. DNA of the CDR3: TGTGCCAGCGGAACAGGGAATGAGCAGTTCTTC.

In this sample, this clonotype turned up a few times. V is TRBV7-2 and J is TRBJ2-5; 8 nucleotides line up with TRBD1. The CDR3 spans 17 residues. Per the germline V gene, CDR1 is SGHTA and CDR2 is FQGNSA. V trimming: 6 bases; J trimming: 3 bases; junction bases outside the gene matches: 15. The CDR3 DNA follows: TGTGCCAGCAGTACGTCCGGGACAGGCCTTCGAGAAGAGACCCAGTACTTC. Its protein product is CASSTSGTGLREETQYF.

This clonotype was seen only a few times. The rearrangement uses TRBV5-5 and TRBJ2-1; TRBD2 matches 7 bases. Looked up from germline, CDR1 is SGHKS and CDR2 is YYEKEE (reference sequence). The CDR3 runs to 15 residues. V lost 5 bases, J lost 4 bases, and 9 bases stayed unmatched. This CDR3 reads CASRLWSSGYNEQFF. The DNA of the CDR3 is TGTGCCAGCAGGCTGTGGTCTAGCGGATACAATGAGCAGTTCTTC.

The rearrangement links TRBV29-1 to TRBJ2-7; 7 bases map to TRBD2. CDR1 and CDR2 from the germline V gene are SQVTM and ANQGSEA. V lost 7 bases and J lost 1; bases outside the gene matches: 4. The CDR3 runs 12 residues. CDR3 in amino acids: CSGRENSYEQYF. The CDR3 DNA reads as TGCAGCGGGCGGGAGAATTCCTACGAGCAGTACTTC.

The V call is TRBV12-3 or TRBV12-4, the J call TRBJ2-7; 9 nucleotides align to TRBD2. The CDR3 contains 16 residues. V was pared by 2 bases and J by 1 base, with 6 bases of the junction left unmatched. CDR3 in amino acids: CASSLTLLAGSYEQYF. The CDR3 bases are TGTGCCAGCAGTTTAACCCTCCTAGCGGGATCCTACGAGCAGTACTTC.

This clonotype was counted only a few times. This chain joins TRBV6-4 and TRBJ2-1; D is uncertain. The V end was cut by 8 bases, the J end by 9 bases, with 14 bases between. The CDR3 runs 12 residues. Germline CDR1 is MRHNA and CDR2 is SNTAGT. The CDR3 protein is CASPVCYREQFF. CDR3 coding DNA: TGTGCCAGCCCTGTTTGTTATCGTGAGCAGTTCTTC.

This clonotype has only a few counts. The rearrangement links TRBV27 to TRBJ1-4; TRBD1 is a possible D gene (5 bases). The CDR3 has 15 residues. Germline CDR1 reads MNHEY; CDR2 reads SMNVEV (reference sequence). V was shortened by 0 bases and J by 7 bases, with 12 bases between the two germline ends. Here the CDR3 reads CASSLSRAGSEKLFF. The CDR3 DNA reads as TGTGCCAGCAGTTTATCCCGGGCAGGGAGTGAAAAACTGTTTTTT.

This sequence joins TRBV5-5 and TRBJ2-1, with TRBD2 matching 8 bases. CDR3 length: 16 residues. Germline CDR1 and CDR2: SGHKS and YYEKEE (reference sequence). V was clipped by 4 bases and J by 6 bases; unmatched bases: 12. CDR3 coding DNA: TGTGCCAGCAGCGCGCCGCCGGGACTAGGGGCCAATGAGCAGTTCTTC. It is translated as CASSAPPGLGANEQFF.

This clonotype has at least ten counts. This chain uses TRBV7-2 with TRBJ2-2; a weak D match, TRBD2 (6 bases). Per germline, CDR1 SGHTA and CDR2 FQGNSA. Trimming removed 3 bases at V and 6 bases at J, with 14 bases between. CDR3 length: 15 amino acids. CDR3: CASSFPRLGAGELFF. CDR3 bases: TGTGCCAGCAGCTTTCCCCGACTAGGGGCCGGGGAGCTGTTTTTT.

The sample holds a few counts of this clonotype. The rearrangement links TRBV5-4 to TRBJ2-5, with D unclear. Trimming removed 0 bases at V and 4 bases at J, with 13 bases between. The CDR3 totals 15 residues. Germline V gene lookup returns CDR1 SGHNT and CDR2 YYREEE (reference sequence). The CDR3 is CASSLGVAPVETQYF. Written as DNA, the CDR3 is TGTGCCAGCAGCTTGGGGGTTGCCCCTGTAGAGACCCAGTACTTC.

The CDR3 region has the DNA TGTGCCAGCAGACTCCAGGGGGGGGGAGCTACCGGGGAGCTGTTTTTT. Its protein is CASRLQGGGATGELFF. This rearrangement joins TRBV11-2 to TRBJ2-2; possibly TRBD1 or TRBD2 for D (7 bases each). The V end lost 6 bases, the J end lost 5 bases, and 19 bases lay between the germline ends. The CDR3 runs 16 residues. Germline-derived CDR1 and CDR2 are SGHAT and FQNNGV.

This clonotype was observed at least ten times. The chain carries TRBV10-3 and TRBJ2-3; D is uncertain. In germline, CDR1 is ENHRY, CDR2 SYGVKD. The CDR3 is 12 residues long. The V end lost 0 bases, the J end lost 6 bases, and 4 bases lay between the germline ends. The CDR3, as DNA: TGTGCCATCAGTGAGTCCTTCGATACGCAGTATTTT. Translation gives CAISESFDTQYF.

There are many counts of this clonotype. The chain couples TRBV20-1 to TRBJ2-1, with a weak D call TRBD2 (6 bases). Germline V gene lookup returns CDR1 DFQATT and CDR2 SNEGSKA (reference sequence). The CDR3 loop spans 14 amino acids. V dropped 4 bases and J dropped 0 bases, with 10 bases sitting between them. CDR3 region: CSATWRGSYNEQFF. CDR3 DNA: TGCAGTGCTACATGGCGGGGCTCCTACAATGAGCAGTTCTTC.

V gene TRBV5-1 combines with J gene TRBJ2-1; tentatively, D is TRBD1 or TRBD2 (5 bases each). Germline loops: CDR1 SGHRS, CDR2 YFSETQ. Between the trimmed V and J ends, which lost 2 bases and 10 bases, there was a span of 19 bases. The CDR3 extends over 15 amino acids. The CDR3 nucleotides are TGCGCCAGCAGCTTTTATGGGACCACCGTCCGGGAGCAGTTCTTC. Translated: CASSFYGTTVREQFF.